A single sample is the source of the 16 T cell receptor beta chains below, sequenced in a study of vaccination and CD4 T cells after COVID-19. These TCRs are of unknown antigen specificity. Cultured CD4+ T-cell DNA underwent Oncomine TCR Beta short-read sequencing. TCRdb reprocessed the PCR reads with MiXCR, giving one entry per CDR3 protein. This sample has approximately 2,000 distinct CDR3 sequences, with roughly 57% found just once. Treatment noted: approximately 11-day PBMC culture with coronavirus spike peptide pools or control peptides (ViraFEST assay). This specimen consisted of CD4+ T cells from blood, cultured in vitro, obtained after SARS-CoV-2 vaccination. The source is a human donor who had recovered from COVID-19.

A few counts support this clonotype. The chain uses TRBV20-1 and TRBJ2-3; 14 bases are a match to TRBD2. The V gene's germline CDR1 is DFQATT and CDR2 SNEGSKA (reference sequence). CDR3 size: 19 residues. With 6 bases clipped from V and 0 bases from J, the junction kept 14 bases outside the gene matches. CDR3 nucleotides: TGCAGTGCCCCTAGGGCCGGACTAGCGGGGGGTATAAGCACAGATACGCAGTATTTT. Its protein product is CSAPRAGLAGGISTDTQYF.

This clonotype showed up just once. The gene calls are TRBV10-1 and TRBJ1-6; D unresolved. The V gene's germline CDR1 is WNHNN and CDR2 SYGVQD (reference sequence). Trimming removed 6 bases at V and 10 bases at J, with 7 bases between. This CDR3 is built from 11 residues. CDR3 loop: CASRGRSPLHF. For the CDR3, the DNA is TGCGCCAGCAGGGGTAGATCACCCCTCCACTTT.

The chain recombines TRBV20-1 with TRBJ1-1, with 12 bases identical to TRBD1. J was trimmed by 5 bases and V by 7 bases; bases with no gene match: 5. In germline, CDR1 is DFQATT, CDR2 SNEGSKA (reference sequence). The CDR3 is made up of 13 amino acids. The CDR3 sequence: CSVGQGAKTEAFF. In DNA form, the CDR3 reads TGCAGTGTGGGACAGGGGGCGAAGACTGAAGCTTTCTTT.

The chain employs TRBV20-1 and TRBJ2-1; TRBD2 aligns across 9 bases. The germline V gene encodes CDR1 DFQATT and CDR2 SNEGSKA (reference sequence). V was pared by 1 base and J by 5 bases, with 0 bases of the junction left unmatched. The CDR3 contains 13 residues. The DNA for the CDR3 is TGCAGTGCTAGAGGGACTAGCGACAATGAGCAGTTCTTC. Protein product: CSARGTSDNEQFF.

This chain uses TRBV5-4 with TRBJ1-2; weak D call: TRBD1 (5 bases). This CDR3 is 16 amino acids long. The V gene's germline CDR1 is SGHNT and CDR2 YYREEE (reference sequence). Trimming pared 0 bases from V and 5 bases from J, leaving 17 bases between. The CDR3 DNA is TGTGCCAGCAGCTTGGGTGGGATAGGGACGGGATATGGCTACACCTTC. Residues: CASSLGGIGTGYGYTF.

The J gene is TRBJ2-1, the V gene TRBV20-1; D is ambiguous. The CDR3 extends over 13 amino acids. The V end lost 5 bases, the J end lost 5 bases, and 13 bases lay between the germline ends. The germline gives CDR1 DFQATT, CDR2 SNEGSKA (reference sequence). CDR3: CSAEGRVHNEQFF. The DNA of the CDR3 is TGCAGTGCTGAAGGACGGGTTCACAATGAGCAGTTCTTC.

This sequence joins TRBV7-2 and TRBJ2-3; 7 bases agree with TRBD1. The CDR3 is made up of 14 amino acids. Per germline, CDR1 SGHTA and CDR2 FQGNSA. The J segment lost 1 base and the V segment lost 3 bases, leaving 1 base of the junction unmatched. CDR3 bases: TGTGCCAGCAGCTTTCAGGGGGGCACAGATACGCAGTATTTT. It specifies CASSFQGGTDTQYF.

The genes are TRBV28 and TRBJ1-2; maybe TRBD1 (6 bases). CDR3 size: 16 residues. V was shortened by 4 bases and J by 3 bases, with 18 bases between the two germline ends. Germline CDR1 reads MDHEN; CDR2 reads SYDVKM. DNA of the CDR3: TGTGCCAGCAGTTCCCATCAGGGGAGATTGGACTATGGCTACACCTTC. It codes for CASSSHQGRLDYGYTF.

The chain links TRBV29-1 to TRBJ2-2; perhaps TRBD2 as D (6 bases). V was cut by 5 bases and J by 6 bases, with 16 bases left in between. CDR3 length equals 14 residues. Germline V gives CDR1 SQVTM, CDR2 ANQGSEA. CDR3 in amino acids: CSVSLTGVPGELFF. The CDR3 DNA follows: TGCAGCGTTTCTCTAACGGGAGTCCCCGGGGAGCTGTTTTTT.

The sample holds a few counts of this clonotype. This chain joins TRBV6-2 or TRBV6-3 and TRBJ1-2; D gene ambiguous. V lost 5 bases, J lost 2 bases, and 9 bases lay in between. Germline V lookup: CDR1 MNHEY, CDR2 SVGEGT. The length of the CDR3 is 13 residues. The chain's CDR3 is CASSPGVNYGYTF. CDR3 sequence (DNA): TGTGCCAGCAGTCCCGGGGTCAACTATGGCTACACCTTC.

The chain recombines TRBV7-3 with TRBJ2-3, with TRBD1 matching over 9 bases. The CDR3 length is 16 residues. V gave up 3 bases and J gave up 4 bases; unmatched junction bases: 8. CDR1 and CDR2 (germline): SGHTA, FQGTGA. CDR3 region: CASSFTGTGSSDTQYF. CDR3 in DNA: TGTGCCAGCAGCTTCACCGGGACAGGGTCATCAGATACGCAGTATTTT.

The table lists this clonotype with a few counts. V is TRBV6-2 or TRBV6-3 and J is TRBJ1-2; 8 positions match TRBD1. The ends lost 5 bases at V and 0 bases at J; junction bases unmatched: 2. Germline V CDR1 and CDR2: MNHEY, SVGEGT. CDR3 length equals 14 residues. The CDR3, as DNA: TGTGCCAGCAGTACGGACAGGGCTAACTATGGCTACACCTTC. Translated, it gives CASSTDRANYGYTF.

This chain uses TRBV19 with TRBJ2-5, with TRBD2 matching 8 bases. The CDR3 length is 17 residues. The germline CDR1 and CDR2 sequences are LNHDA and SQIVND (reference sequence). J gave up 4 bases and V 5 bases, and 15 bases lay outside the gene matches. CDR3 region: CASSDPGGPRNRETQYF. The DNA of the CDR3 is TGTGCCAGTAGTGACCCGGGAGGGCCTCGGAATAGAGAGACCCAGTACTTC.

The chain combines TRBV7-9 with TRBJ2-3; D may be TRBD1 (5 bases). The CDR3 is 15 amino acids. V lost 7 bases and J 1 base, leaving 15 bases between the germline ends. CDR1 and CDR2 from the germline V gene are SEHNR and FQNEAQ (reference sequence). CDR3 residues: CASIKGAAGTDTQYF. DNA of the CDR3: TGTGCCAGCATCAAAGGGGCTGCCGGCACAGATACGCAGTATTTT.

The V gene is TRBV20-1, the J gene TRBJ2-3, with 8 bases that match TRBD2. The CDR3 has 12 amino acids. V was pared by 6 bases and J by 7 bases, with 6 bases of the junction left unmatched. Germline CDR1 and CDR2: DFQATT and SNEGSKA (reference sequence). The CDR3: CSAPTSGNTQYF. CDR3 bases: TGCAGTGCACCTACTAGCGGTAATACGCAGTATTTT.

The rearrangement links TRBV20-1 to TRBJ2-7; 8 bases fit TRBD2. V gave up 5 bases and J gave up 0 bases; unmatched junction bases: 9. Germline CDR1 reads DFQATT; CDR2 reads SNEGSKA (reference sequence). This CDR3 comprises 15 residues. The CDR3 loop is CSAPRGGMSSYEQYF. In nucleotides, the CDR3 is TGCAGTGCTCCCCGGGGGGGGATGAGCTCCTACGAGCAGTACTTC.